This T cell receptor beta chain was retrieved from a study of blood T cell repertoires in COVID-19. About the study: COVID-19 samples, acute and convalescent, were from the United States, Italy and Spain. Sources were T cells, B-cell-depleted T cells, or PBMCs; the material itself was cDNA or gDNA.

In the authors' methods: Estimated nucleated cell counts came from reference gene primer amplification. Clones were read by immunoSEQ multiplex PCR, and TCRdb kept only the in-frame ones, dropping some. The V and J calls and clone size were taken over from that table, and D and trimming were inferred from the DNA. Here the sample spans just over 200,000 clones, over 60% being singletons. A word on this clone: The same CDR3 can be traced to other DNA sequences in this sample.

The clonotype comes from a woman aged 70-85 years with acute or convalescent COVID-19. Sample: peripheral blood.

CDR3 region: CASSATSGSSYNEQFF. CDR3 DNA: TGCGCCAGCAGCGCTACTAGCGGGAGTTCCTACAATGAGCAGTTCTTC. The rearrangement joins TRBV5-1 to TRBJ2-1; TRBD2 matches 11 bases. V was pared by 4 bases and J by 1 base, with 4 bases of the junction left unmatched. The germline V gene has CDR1 SGHRS and CDR2 YFSETQ. The CDR3 has 16 amino acids.